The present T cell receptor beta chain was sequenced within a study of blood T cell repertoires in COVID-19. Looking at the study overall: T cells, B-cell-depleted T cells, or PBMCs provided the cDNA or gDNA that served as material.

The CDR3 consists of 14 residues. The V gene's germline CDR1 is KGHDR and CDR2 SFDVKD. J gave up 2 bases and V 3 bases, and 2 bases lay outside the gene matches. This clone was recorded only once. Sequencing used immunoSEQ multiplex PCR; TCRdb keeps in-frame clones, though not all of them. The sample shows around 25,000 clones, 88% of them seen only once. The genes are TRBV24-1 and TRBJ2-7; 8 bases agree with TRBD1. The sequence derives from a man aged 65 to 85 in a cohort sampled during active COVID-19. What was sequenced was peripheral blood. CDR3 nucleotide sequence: TGTGCCACCAGTGATGCGACAGGGGCCTACGAGCAGTACTTC. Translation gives CATSDATGAYEQYF.